What follows are 10 T cell receptor beta chains derived from one specimen sequenced in a study of blood T cell repertoires in COVID-19. Assay: immunoSEQ multiplex PCR; the TCRdb copy retains only in-frame clones and omits some. There are fewer than 95,000 clones in the sample; 88% occur only once, and 0.47% lies in the top ten. The sample taken for sequencing was peripheral blood. The origin of the receptors is a man aged 55-75 years with acute or convalescent COVID-19.

The chain combines TRBV7-2 with TRBJ2-7; 11 positions match TRBD2. V shed 6 bases, J shed 1 base, and the junction held 8 bases outside the gene matches. CDR1 and CDR2 from the germline V gene are SGHTA and FQGNSA. The CDR3 covers 16 residues. The CDR3, as DNA: TGTGCCAGCAGTATTTTAGGGACTAGCGGATCCTACGAGCAGTACTTC. This codes for CASSILGTSGSYEQYF.

About this clone itself: Other DNA sequences in the sample encode the same CDR3. The chain joins TRBV5-1 to TRBJ1-5; D is undetermined. V lost 0 bases to trimming and J lost 0 bases, with 7 bases between them. This CDR3 comprises 15 residues. CDR1 is SGHRS, CDR2 YFSETQ, per germline. CDR3 region: CASSLDGDSNQPQHF. In nucleotides, the CDR3 is TGCGCCAGCAGCTTGGACGGGGATAGCAATCAGCCCCAGCATTTT.

This chain uses TRBV20-1 with TRBJ2-3, with 12 bases lining up with TRBD2. Germline V CDR1 and CDR2: DFQATT, SNEGSKA (reference sequence). CDR3 length: 15 amino acids. With 3 bases clipped from V and 4 bases from J, the junction kept 5 bases outside the gene matches. The CDR3 loop reads CSASLTSGSPDTQYF. The DNA for the CDR3 is TGCAGTGCTAGTCTGACTAGCGGGAGCCCAGATACGCAGTATTTT.

This clone was detected a few times. The V and J genes are TRBV19 and TRBJ2-2; TRBD1 matches at 9 bases. Germline V gene sequence: CDR1 LNHDA, CDR2 SQIVND (reference sequence). The CDR3 length is 17 residues. After removal of 5 bases from V and 0 bases from J, the junction contained 7 bases not matched to a gene. The CDR3: CASSAGQGYANTGELFF. CDR3 nucleotides: TGTGCCAGTAGTGCGGGACAGGGCTACGCGAACACCGGGGAGCTGTTTTTT.

This clone was counted a single time. This chain connects TRBV7-8 to TRBJ1-6, with D unresolved. V was shortened by 1 base and J by 13 bases, with 14 bases between the two germline ends. Germline assignment: CDR1 SGHVS and CDR2 FQNEAQ. CDR3 length: 14 residues. For the CDR3, the DNA is TGTGCCAGCAGCTTAGATCGGGTGGAGTCGCCCCTCCACTTT. Translating it yields CASSLDRVESPLHF.

V usage is TRBV5-1 and J usage is TRBJ1-1, with 8 bases aligning to TRBD1. J was trimmed by 1 base and V by 4 bases; bases with no gene match: 3. The CDR3 runs 14 residues. Germline CDR1 and CDR2: SGHRS and YFSETQ. The CDR3 is CASSSQGANTEAFF. DNA of the CDR3: TGCGCCAGCAGCAGTCAGGGGGCGAACACTGAAGCTTTCTTT.

J is TRBJ1-4 and V is TRBV4-1; the D gene is possibly TRBD1 (5 bases). Between the trimmed V and J ends, which lost 0 bases and 11 bases, there was a span of 10 bases. Germline V lookup: CDR1 MGHRA, CDR2 YSYEKL. The CDR3 is 13 residues long. DNA of the CDR3: TGCGCCAGCAGCCAAGATGTGGAGGGGAAACTGTTTTTT. Translation: CASSQDVEGKLFF.

This chain links TRBV24-1 with TRBJ2-2; a possible D gene is TRBD1 (5 bases). V was pared by 12 bases and J by 2 bases, with 9 bases between. Germline assignment: CDR1 KGHDR and CDR2 SFDVKD. This CDR3 comprises 12 residues. The CDR3 DNA reads TGTGCCGCGACAGCAAACACCGGGGAGCTGTTTTTT. Its protein is CAATANTGELFF.

This sequence joins TRBV7-3 and TRBJ2-1; D gene uncertain. V lost 2 bases, J lost 9 bases, and 11 bases lay in between. Looked up from germline, CDR1 is SGHTA and CDR2 is FQGTGA. The CDR3 consists of 13 residues. CDR3 nucleotide sequence: TGTGCCAGCAGCTTAGGAATCCGACTTGAGCAGTTCTTC. This gives the protein CASSLGIRLEQFF.

The table lists this clone with a few counts. At one of its ends the junction is not consistent with the germline gene, which may arise from a read error. Other DNA sequences in this specimen translate into the identical CDR3. The chain carries TRBV7-9 and TRBJ2-3; TRBD2 agrees at 11 bases. The CDR3 contains 15 residues. Germline V gene lookup returns CDR1 SEHNR and CDR2 FQNEAQ (reference sequence). CDR3 amino acids: CASSIAGGPTDTQYF. The CDR3 DNA is TGTGCCAGCAGCATAGCGGGAGGGCCTACAGATACGCAGTATTTT.